This TCR beta chain was captured by sequencing in a study of monozygotic twins with inflammatory bowel disease. CDR1 and CDR2 (germline): SGHRS, YFSETQ. The CDR3 length is 14 residues. Whole-blood total RNA was extracted without T cell sorting. TCRdb re-called the 5' RACE reads; every CDR3 protein appears as one record, without DNA. This sample's table reports about 85,000 distinct CDR3 sequences. This TCR was recovered from a human donor with ulcerative colitis or Crohn's disease, or a healthy co-twin of an affected twin (not recorded which). The chain couples TRBV5-1 to TRBJ2-7. The specimen was blood. The CDR3 region is CASSLAATFYEQYF. Using reference TRBV5-1 and TRBJ2-7 for the parts outside the CDR3, the full variable domain is KAGVTQTPRYLIKTRGQQVTLSCSPISGHRSVSWYQQTPGQGLQFLFEYFSETQRNKGNFPGRFSGRQFSNSRSEMNVSTLELGDSALYLCASSLAATFYEQYFGPGTRLTVT.